This TCR beta chain emerged from a study of blood T cell repertoires in COVID-19. Study-wide background: The samples span acute and convalescent COVID-19 from the United States, Italy and Spain. Sample material is recorded as cDNA or gDNA derived from T cells, B-cell-depleted T cells, or PBMCs.

Authors' processing steps: It was from reference gene primer amplification that nucleated cell counts were estimated. Clones were sequenced by immunoSEQ multiplex PCR, and TCRdb holds only the in-frame ones, with some missing. D and trimming come from the DNA, and the V and J calls and clone size come from that table. The sample has fewer than 300,000 clones, approximately 83% seen once. The CDR3 sequence is 14 residues long. Trimming took off 2 bases at V and 2 bases at J, with 11 bases between the two ends. The germline CDR1 and CDR2 sequences are SGHNT and YYREEE (reference sequence). J is TRBJ2-7 and V is TRBV5-4; TRBD2 might be the D (7 bases). Material: peripheral blood. This clonotype originated in a woman aged 50 to 65 who had recovered from COVID-19. DNA of the CDR3: TGTGCCAGCAGCTTTGAGGGGGGGGCCTACGAGCAGTACTTC. It translates to CASSFEGGAYEQYF.